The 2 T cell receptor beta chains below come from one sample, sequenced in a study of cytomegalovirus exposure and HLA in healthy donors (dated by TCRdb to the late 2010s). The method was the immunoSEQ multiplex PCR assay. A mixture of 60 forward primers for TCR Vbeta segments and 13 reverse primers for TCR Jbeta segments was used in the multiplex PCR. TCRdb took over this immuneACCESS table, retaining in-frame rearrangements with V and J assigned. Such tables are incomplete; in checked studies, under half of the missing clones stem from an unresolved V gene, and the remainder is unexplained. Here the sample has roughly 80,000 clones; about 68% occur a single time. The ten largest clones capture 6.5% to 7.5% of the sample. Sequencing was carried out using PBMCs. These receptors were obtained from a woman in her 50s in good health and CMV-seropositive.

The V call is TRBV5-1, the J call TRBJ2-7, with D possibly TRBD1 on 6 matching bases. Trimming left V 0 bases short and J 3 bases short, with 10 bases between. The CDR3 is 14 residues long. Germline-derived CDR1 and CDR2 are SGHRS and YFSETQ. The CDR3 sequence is CASSLDGQYYEQYV. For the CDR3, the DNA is TGCGCCAGCAGCTTGGATGGACAGTACTACGAGCAGTACGTC.

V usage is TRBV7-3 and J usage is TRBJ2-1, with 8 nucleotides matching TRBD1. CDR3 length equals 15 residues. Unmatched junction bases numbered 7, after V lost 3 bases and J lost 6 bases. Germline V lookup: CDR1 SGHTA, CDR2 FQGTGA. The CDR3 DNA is TGTGCCAGCAGCTTGTGGGCAGGGGGCTTCAATGAGCAGTTCTTC. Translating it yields CASSLWAGGFNEQFF.